Presented here are 8 T cell receptor beta chains from one specimen sequenced in a study of T cells in Graves' hyperthyroidism and ophthalmopathy. The source material, RNA transcripts, was used to amplify TCR beta CDR3 regions. A first-round RT-PCR of the TCR CDR3 used the HTBI primer set. Each CDR3 protein is one row after TCRdb ran MiXCR on the multiplex PCR reads. The table shows about 400,000 distinct CDR3 sequences, with more than 12% occurring only once. Sequenced input: blood. All receptors come from a woman in her thirties with Graves' hyperthyroidism.

This clonotype came up a few times. This CDR3 reads CSVAQGQNNQPQHF. The CDR3 region has the DNA TGCAGCGTTGCCCAAGGACAGAACAATCAGCCCCAGCATTTT. This chain connects TRBV29-1 to TRBJ1-5, with D tentatively TRBD1 (6 bases). Trimming shortened V by 4 bases and J by 3 bases, and 13 bases separated the two germline ends. Germline CDR1 is SQVTM and CDR2 is ANQGSEA. The length of the CDR3 is 14 residues.

This clonotype was observed at least ten times. The rearrangement joins TRBV6-1 to TRBJ2-3, with 10 positions matching TRBD2. Germline values: CDR1 MNHNS, CDR2 SASEGT. The V gene end was trimmed by 8 bases and the J gene end by 0 bases; junction bases not matched to a gene: 11. This CDR3 is built from 17 residues. The CDR3 sequence is CASPREREGLSTDTQYF. CDR3 coding DNA: TGTGCCAGCCCTCGGGAGCGGGAGGGCCTTAGCACAGATACGCAGTATTTT.

This clonotype was observed a few times. The CDR3 is CASSPTGGVTEAFF. The CDR3 region has the DNA TGTGCCAGCAGTCCCACAGGGGGGGTCACTGAAGCTTTCTTT. V gene TRBV7-9 combines with J gene TRBJ1-1, with 8 bases aligning to TRBD1. The length of the CDR3 is 14 residues. V lost 6 bases and J lost 4; bases outside the gene matches: 7. Germline V gene lookup returns CDR1 SEHNR and CDR2 FQNEAQ (reference sequence). The full variable domain, its missing parts supplied by reference TRBV7-9 and TRBJ1-1, is DTGVSQNPRHKITKRGQNVTFRCDPISEHNRLYWYRQTLGQGPEFLTYFQNEAQLEKSRLLSDRFSAERPKGSFSTLEIQRTEQGDSAMYLCASSPTGGVTEAFFGQGTRLTVV.

CDR3 protein: CASSLAPATNEKLFF. DNA for the CDR3: TGCGCCAGCAGCTTGGCCCCCGCAACTAATGAAAAACTGTTTTTT. This chain connects TRBV5-1 to TRBJ1-4; no firm D call. CDR3 length equals 15 residues. Germline V gene sequence: CDR1 SGHRS, CDR2 YFSETQ. V lost 0 bases and J 0 bases, leaving 6 bases between the germline ends.

The chain has TRBV15 and TRBJ1-3, with D possibly matching TRBD1 (6 bases). The V end lost 0 bases, the J end lost 3 bases, and 9 bases lay between the germline ends. CDR1 and CDR2 (germline): LNHNV, YYDKDF (reference sequence). The CDR3 totals 15 residues. CDR3 protein: CATSRDPGDGNTIYF. CDR3 DNA sequence: TGTGCCACCAGCAGAGATCCAGGGGATGGAAACACCATATATTTT.

The V gene is TRBV7-2, the J gene TRBJ2-3, with 9 bases identical to TRBD2. Germline assignment: CDR1 SGHTA and CDR2 FQGNSA. CDR3 length equals 16 residues. Germline trimming cut 5 bases from V and 2 bases from J; bases unmatched to any gene: 8. CDR3 bases: TGTGCCAGCAGCCCCCCCCTAGCGGGGCCCACAGATACGCAGTATTTT. Translation gives CASSPPLAGPTDTQYF.

V and J are TRBV20-1 and TRBJ1-5; tentatively, D is TRBD1 (5 bases). The CDR3 totals 15 residues. V was trimmed by 0 bases and J by 0 bases, leaving 9 bases between them. CDR1 is DFQATT, CDR2 SNEGSKA, per germline (reference sequence). CDR3 DNA: TGCAGTGCTAGAGATCAGGGTAATAGCAATCAGCCCCAGCATTTT. Protein: CSARDQGNSNQPQHF.

V gene TRBV7-9 combines with J gene TRBJ1-6; D possibly corresponds to TRBD1 (5 bases). V was shortened by 0 bases and J by 10 bases, with 16 bases between the two germline ends. The CDR3 runs 16 residues. The germline V gene encodes CDR1 SEHNR and CDR2 FQNEAQ (reference sequence). The CDR3: CASSLAPGGERSPLHF. The CDR3 bases are TGTGCCAGCAGCTTAGCCCCGGGAGGGGAGAGGTCACCCCTCCACTTT.